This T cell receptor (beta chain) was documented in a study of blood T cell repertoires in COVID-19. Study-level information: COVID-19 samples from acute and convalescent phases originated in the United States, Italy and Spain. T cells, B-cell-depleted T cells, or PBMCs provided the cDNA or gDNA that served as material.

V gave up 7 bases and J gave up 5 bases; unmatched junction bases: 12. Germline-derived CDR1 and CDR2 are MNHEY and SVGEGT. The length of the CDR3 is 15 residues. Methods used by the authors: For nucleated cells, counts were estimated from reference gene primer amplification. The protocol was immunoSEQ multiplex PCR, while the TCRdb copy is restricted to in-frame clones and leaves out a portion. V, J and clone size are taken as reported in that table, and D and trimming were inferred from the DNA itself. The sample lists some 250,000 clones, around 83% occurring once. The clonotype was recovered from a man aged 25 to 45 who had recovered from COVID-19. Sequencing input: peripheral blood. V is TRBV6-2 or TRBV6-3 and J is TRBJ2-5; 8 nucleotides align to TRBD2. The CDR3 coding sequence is TGTGCCAGCACCCCCAGCGGGGGCTCCCGGGAGACCCAGTACTTC. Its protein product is CASTPSGGSRETQYF.